A selection of T cell receptor beta chains follows, all from one sample in a study of T cells in Graves' hyperthyroidism and ophthalmopathy. TCRdb redid the calling of the multiplex PCR reads with MiXCR, one entry per CDR3 protein. The sample has hundreds of thousands of distinct CDR3 sequences; about 14% are singletons. Sequencing was done on a sample of blood. These receptor sequences come from a woman aged 25-40 years with Graves' hyperthyroidism. The CDR3 runs from the conserved cysteine through the conserved F or W. A D gene is named only where the DNA matches it firmly. Only part of the rows carry a size: once, few, many, or a class if the clone is expanded.

J,D,V,size,DNA,CDR3
TRBJ1-2,.,TRBV7-8,many,TGTGCCAGCAGCCCGGGACGGCCCTATGGCTACACCTTC,CASSPGRPYGYTF
TRBJ2-3,TRBD1,TRBV2,.,TGTGCCAGCAGTGAGGGACAGGGGCCAACAGATACGCAGTATTTT,CASSEGQGPTDTQYF
TRBJ1-1,.,TRBV28,many,TGTGCCAGCAGGCCGGGGGCAGGTGTTGGGGCTTTCTTT,CASRPGAGVGAFF
TRBJ1-2,.,TRBV28,few,TGTGCCAGCAGTTTTACGGGGGAGAGCTATGGCTACACCTTC,CASSFTGESYGYTF
TRBJ2-5,.,TRBV20-1,many,TGCAGTGCTAGAGAAAGTTCCGAGACCCAGTACTTC,CSARESSETQYF
TRBJ2-3,TRBD1,TRBV5-8,many,TGTGCCAGCAGCTTGTTTGGGACAGGGCCGACAGATACGCAGTATTTT,CASSLFGTGPTDTQYF
TRBJ2-7,TRBD1,TRBV7-8,many,TGTGCCAGCAGCCTATCTGGTGGACAGGGTAAAAGAGGCGAGCAGTACTTC,CASSLSGGQGKRGEQYF
TRBJ1-2,.,TRBV18,few,TGTGCCAGCTCACCAGGTCCCAATGGACAGTATGGCTACACCTTC,CASSPGPNGQYGYTF
TRBJ2-4,.,TRBV18,few,TGTGCCAGCTCGCTAAACAGGTTGTTAGCCAAAAACATTCAGTACTTC,CASSLNRLLAKNIQYF
TRBJ2-3,.,TRBV28,many,TGTGCCAGCAGTTCTCGGCGGAAAATCACAGATACGCAGTATTTT,CASSSRRKITDTQYF
TRBJ2-7,.,TRBV4-2,.,TGTGCCAGCAGCCAGAGGGGCAGGGGGGACGAGCAGTACTTC,CASSQRGRGDEQYF
TRBJ2-3,.,TRBV2,many,TGTGCCAGCAGTGAAGCGCTTGAGCCTAGGACAGATACGCAGTATTTT,CASSEALEPRTDTQYF